This T cell receptor beta chain originates from a study of cytomegalovirus exposure and HLA in healthy donors. General study points: Despite most TCR sequences being rare, some public TCRs occurred in many donors. CMV serostatus was the sole immune exposure data available.

Germline-derived CDR1 and CDR2 are MGHRA and YSYEKL. The CDR3 runs to 16 residues. The V gene end was trimmed by 5 bases and the J gene end by 0 bases; junction bases not matched to a gene: 6. This clone was seen a handful of times. Its antigen is unidentified. The PCR made use of 60 Vbeta and 13 Jbeta primers. The protocol was immunoSEQ multiplex PCR, while the TCRdb copy is restricted to in-frame clones and leaves out a portion. The sample consists of around 170,000 clones, 60% to 80% of them appearing once. The clonotype originates from a male donor in good health and CMV-seronegative. The V call is TRBV4-1, the J call TRBJ2-1; 8 bases line up with TRBD2. Sequencing was carried out using PBMCs. In DNA, the CDR3 is TGCGCCAGCAGCTCGACTAGCGCGAGCTCCTACAATGAGCAGTTCTTC. Protein product: CASSSTSASSYNEQFF.